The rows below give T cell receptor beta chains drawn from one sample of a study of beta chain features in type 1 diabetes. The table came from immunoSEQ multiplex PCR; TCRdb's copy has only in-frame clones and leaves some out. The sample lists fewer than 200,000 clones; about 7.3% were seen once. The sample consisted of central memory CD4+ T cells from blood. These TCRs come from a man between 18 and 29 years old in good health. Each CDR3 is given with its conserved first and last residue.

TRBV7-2,CASSLVRGALHF
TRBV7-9,CASSLSEGRGSGANVLTF
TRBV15,CATSRELQFSGNTIYF
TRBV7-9,CASSFYTGGDEQYF
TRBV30,CACAKGNGYTF
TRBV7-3,CASSFLAGADDTQYF
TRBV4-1,CASSRRSSSNNEQFF
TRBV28,CASREPQGKNTEAFF
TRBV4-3,CASSQVWSRGASYNEQFF
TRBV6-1,CASSEWASYEQYF
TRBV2,CASIWESGANVLTF
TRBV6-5,CASSYRTSAGELFF
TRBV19,CASRGDLYGYTF
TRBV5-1,CASSLDGTTSYEQYF
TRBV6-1,CASSEDSGPQHF
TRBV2,CASSTDRGNQPQHF
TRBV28,CASSFIASGANVLTF
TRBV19,CASTQRQGGGTEAFF
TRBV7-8,CASSVVQGTYEQYF
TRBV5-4,CASSREGINEQFF
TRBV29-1,CSGSLSVGLAGGGEQFF
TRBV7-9,CASSNRDGYTF
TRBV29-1,CSVGTDRGNTEAFF
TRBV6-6,CASSYSKTGFEAFF
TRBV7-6,CASSVNTGNTIYF
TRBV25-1,CASNGQGVSYEQYF
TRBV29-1,CSARQAFQETQYF
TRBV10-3,CAISEYTSGMYEQYF
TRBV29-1,CSVEVRGGNTEAFF
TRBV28,CATEPPDSHGGPNRQPQHF
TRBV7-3,CASSPTPTSHEQFF
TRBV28,CASSLRRTGGTDTQYF
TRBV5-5,CASSFLSFQETQYF
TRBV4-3,CASSHAGGTEAFF
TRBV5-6,CASSWSYEQYF
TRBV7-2,CASSWKPTGTGELFF
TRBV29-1,CSVEVSGSSYNEQFF
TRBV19,CATSGTGSYEQYF
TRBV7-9,CASSLFQGLYEQYF
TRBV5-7,CASSLTLRGLIGYTF
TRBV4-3,CASSPGTSGRSTDTQYF
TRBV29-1,CSVSGQGNPTDTQYF
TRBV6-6,CASSRTGITDTQYF
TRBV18,CASSSYSFREKLFF
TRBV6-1,CASSEGQAGNQPQHF
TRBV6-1,CASIPGLARTYEQYF
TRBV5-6,CASNPSGFYNEQFF